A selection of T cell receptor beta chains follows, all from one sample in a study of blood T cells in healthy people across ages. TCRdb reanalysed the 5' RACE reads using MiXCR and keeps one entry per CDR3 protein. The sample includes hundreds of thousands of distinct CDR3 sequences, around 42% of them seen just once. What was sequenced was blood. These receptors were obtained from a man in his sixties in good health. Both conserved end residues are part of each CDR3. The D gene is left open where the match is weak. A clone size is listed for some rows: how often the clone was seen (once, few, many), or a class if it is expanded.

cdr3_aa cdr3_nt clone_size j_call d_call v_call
CAAEEPGGNEQFF TGTGCCGCAGAGGAACCGGGCGGGAATGAGCAGTTCTTC few TRBJ2-1 NA TRBV10-3
CASSKTGGTYEQYF TGTGCCAGCAGTAAGACAGGGGGAACCTACGAGCAGTACTTC NA TRBJ2-7 TRBD1 TRBV11-3
CASSVEQGAAEQYF TGTGCCAGCAGCGTAGAACAGGGGGCGGCCGAGCAGTACTTC NA TRBJ2-7 TRBD1 TRBV9
CSVEAVLTGELFF TGCAGCGTTGAAGCGGTTCTCACCGGGGAGCTGTTTTTT NA TRBJ2-2 NA TRBV29-1
CATRRTSGGPNEQFF TGTGCCACGCGAAGGACTAGCGGGGGGCCCAATGAGCAGTTCTTC NA TRBJ2-1 TRBD2 TRBV11-2
CASSLGGLPEETQYF TGTGCCAGCAGCTTAGGGGGACTTCCCGAAGAGACCCAGTACTTC few TRBJ2-5 NA TRBV7-9
CASSDRDSYFSYEQYF TGTGCCAGCAGCGACCGGGACAGCTATTTTTCCTACGAGCAGTACTTC NA TRBJ2-7 TRBD1 TRBV7-9
CASSFRLTGGQETQYF TGTGCCAGCAGCTTCCGCCTAACAGGGGGGCAAGAGACCCAGTACTTC NA TRBJ2-5 TRBD1 TRBV11-2
CASRPDRGMGQPQHF TGTGCCAGCAGACCGGACAGGGGGATGGGTCAGCCCCAGCATTTT NA TRBJ1-5 TRBD1 TRBV6-5
CASSLQGADTEAFF TGTGCCAGCAGTTTACAGGGGGCGGACACTGAAGCTTTCTTT NA TRBJ1-1 TRBD1 TRBV5-1
CASSSGVTTDTQYF TGCGCCAGCAGCTCCGGGGTCACCACAGATACGCAGTATTTT few TRBJ2-3 NA TRBV5-1
CASSSSHWSSGREQFF TGTGCCAGCAGCTCCTCTCACTGGAGTAGCGGGCGCGAGCAGTTCTTC NA TRBJ2-1 TRBD2 TRBV9
CASSPRGGAFSYEQYF TGCGCCAGCAGCCCCCGGGGCGGGGCCTTCTCCTACGAGCAGTACTTC NA TRBJ2-7 NA TRBV4-1
CASSLMTGNTEAFF TGTGCCAGCAGCTTAATGACAGGGAACACTGAAGCTTTCTTT NA TRBJ1-1 NA TRBV7-9
CASRSGGTDSYEQYF TGTGCCAGCAGGTCCGGAGGGACCGACTCCTACGAGCAGTACTTC many TRBJ2-7 NA TRBV5-6
CAWSVAFPYVQYF TGTGCCTGGAGTGTTGCCTTTCCCTACGTGCAGTACTTC NA TRBJ2-4 NA TRBV30
CASSLRGKGNQPQHF TGTGCCAGCAGCCTCAGGGGAAAAGGCAATCAGCCCCAGCATTTT NA TRBJ1-5 NA TRBV28
CASSWTERYNEQFF TGTGCCAGCAGTTGGACCGAACGGTACAATGAGCAGTTCTTC NA TRBJ2-1 NA TRBV6-2/TRBV6-3
CASSNGDRAYEQYF TGTGCCAGCAGCAATGGAGACAGGGCCTACGAGCAGTACTTC few TRBJ2-7 TRBD1 TRBV7-3